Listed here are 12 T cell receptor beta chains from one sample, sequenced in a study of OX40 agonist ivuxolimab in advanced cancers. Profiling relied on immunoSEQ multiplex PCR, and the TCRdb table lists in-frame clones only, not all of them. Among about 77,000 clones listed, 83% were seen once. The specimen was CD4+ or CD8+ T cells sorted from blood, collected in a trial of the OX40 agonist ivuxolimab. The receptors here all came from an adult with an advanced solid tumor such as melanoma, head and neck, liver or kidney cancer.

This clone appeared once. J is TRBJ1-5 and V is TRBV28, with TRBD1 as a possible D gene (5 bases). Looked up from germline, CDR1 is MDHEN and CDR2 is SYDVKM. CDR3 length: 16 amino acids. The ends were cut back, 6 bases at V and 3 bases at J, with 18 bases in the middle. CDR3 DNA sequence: TGTGCCAGCAGATATGGGGGAGTAAATGTCAATCAGCCCCAGCATTTT. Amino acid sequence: CASRYGGVNVNQPQHF.

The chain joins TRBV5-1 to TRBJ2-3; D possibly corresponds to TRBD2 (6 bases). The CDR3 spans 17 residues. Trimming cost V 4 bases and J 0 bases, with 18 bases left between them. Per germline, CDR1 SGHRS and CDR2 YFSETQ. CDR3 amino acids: CASSAQPGLSSTDTQYF. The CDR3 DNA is TGCGCCAGCAGCGCACAACCGGGACTTTCAAGCACAGATACGCAGTATTTT.

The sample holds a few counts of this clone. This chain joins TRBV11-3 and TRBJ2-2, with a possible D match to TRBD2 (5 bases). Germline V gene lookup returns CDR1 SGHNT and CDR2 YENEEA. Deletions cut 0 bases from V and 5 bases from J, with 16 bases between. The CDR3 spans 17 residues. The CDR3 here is CASSLDIRYSGTGELFF. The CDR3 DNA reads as TGTGCCAGCAGCTTAGATATCCGGTATTCGGGGACCGGGGAGCTGTTTTTT.

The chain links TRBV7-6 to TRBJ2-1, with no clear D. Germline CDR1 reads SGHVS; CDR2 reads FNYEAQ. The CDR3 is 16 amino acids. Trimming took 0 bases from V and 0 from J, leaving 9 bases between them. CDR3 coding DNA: TGTGCCAGCAGCTTAGCGCCCAGGAGCTCCTACAATGAGCAGTTCTTC. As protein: CASSLAPRSSYNEQFF.

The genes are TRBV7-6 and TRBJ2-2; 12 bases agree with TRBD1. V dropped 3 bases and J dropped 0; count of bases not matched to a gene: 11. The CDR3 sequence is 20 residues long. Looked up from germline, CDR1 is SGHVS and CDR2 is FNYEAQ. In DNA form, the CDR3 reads TGTGCCAGCAGCTTGTGGGGGTTGGGACAGGGGGCCACGAACACCGGGGAGCTGTTTTTT. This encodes CASSLWGLGQGATNTGELFF. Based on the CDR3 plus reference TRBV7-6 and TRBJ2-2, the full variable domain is GAGVSQSPRYKVTKRGQDVALRCDPISGHVSLYWYRQALGQGPEFLTYFNYEAQQDKSGLPNDRFSAERPEGSISTLTIQRTEQRDSAMYRCASSLWGLGQGATNTGELFFGEGSRLTVL.

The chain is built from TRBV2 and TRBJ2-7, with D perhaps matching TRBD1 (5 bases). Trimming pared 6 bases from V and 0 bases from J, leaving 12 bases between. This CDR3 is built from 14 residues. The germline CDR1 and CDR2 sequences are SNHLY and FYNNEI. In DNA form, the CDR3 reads TGTGCCAGCAGGGCGGACACAGCCTCCTACGAGCAGTACTTC. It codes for CASRADTASYEQYF.

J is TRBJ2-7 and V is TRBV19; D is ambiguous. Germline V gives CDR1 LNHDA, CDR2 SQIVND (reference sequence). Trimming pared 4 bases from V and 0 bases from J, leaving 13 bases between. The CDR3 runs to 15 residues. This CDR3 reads CASSNFPGRSYEQYF. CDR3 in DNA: TGTGCCAGTAGTAATTTCCCAGGTCGCTCCTACGAGCAGTACTTC.

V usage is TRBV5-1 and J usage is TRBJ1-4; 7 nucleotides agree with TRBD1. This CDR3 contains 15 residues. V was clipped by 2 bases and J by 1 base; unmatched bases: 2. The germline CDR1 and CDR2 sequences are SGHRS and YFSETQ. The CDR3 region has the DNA TGCGCCAGCAGCTTCTACAGGGGAACTAATGAAAAACTGTTTTTT. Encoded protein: CASSFYRGTNEKLFF.

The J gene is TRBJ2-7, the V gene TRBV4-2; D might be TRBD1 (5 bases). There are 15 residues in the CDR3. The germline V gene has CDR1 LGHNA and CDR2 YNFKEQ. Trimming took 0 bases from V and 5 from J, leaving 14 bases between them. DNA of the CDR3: TGTGCCAGCAGCCAAGAGGGCAGGGTCCTTAACGAGCAGTACTTC. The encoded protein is CASSQEGRVLNEQYF.

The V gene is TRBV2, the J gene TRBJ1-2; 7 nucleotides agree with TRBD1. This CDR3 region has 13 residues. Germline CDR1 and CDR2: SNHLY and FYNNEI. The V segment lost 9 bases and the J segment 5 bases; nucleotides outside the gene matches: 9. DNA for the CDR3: TGTGCCAGTCGAGACAGGGATGAATATGGCTACACCTTC. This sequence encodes CASRDRDEYGYTF.

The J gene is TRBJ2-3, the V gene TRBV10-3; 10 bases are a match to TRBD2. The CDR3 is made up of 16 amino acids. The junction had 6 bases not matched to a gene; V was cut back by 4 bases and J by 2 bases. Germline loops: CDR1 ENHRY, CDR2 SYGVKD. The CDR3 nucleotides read TGTGCCATCAGTGGCCGGACTAGCGGTATCACAGATACGCAGTATTTT. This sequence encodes CAISGRTSGITDTQYF.

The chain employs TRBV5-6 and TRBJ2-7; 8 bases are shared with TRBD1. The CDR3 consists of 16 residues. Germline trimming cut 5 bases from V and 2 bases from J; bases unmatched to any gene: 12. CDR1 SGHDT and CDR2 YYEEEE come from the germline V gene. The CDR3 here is CASSSDRGSLTYEQYF. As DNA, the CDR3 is TGTGCCAGCAGTTCTGACAGGGGCTCACTCACCTACGAGCAGTACTTC.